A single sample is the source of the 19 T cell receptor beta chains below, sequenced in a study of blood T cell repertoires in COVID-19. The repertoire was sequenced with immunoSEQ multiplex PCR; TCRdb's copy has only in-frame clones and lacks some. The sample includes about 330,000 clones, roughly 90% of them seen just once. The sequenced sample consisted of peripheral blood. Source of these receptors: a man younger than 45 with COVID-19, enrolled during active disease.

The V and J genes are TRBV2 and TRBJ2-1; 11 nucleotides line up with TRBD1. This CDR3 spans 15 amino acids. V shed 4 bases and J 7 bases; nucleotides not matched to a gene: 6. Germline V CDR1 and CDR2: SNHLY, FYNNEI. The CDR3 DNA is TGTGCCAGCAGTGTTGGACAGGGGGCGAGGAATGAGCAGTTCTTC. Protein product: CASSVGQGARNEQFF.

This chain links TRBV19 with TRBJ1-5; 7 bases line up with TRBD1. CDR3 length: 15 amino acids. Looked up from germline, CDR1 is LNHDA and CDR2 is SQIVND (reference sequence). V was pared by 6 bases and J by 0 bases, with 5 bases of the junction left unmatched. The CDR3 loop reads CASSPTGNSNQPQHF. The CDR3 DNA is TGTGCCAGTAGCCCGACAGGGAATAGCAATCAGCCCCAGCATTTT.

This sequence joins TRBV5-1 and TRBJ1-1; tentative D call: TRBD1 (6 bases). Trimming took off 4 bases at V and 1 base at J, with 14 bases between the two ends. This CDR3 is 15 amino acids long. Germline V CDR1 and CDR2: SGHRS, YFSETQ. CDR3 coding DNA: TGCGCCAGCAGCAATTCGGGACACACGAACACTGAAGCTTTCTTT. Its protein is CASSNSGHTNTEAFF.

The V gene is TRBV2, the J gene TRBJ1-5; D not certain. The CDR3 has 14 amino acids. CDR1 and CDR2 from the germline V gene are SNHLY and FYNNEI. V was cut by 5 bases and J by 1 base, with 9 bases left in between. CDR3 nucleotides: TGTGCCAGCAGTTTATCGTTCAGCAATCAGCCCCAGCATTTT. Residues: CASSLSFSNQPQHF.

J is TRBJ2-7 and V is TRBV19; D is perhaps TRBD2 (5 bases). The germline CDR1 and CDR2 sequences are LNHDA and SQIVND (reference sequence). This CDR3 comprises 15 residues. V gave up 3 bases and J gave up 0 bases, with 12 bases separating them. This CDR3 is CASSIQAVSSYEQYF. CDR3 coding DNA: TGTGCCAGTAGTATCCAAGCGGTTAGCTCCTACGAGCAGTACTTC.

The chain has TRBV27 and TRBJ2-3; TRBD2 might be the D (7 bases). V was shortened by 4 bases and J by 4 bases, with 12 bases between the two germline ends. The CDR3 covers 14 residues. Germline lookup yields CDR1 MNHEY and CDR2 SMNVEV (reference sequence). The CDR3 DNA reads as TGTGCCAGCAGTTGGCGGGGGCCCCCAGATACGCAGTATTTT. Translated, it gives CASSWRGPPDTQYF.

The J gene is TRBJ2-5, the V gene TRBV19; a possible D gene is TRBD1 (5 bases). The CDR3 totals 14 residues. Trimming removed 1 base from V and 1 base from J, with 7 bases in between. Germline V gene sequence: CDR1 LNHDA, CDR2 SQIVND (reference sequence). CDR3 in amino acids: CASSIVDSQETQYF. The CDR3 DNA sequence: TGTGCCAGTAGTATAGTAGACAGCCAAGAGACCCAGTACTTC.

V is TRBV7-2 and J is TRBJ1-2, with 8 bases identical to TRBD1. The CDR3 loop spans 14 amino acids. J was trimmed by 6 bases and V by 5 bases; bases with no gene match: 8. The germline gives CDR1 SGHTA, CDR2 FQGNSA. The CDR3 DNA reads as TGTGCCAGCAGCCCAGGACAGGGCGTCGATGGCTACACCTTC. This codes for CASSPGQGVDGYTF. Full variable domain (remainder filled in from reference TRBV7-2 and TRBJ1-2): GAGVSQSPSNKVTEKGKDVELRCDPISGHTALYWYRQSLGQGLEFLIYFQGNSAPDKSGLPSDRFSAERTGGSVSTLTIQRTQQEDSAVYLCASSPGQGVDGYTFGSGTRLTVV.

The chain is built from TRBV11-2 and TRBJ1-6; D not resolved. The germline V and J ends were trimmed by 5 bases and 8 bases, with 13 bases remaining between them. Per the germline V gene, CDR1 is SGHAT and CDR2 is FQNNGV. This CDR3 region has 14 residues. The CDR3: CASSPIFGDSPLHF. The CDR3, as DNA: TGTGCCAGCAGCCCGATTTTTGGAGATTCACCCCTCCACTTT.

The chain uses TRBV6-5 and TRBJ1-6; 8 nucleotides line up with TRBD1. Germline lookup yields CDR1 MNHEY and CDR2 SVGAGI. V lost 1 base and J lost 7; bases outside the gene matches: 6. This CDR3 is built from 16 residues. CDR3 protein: CASSYLARGQNSPLHF. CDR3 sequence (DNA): TGTGCCAGCAGTTACTTGGCCAGGGGGCAAAATTCACCCCTCCACTTT.

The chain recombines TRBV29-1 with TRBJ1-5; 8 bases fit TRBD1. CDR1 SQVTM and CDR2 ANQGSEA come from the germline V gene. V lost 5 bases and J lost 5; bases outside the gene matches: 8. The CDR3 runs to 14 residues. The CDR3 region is CSVSVAGGDQPQHF. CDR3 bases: TGCAGCGTTTCGGTGGCAGGGGGCGATCAGCCCCAGCATTTT.

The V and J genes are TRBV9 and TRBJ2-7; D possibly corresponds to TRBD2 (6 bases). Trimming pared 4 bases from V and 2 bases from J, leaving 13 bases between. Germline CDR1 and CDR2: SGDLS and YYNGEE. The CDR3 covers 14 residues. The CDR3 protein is CASSQAGDTYEQYF. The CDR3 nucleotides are TGTGCCAGCAGCCAAGCGGGCGACACCTACGAGCAGTACTTC.

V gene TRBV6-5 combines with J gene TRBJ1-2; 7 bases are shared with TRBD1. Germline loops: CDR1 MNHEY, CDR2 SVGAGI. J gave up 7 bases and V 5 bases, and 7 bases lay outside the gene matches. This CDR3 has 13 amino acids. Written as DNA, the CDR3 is TGTGCCAGCAGTCCACAGGGGTTCGTTGGCTACACCTTC. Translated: CASSPQGFVGYTF.

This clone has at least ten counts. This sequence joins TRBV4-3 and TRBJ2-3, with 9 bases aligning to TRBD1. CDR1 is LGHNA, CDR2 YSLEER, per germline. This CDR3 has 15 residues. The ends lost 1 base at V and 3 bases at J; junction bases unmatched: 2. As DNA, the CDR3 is TGCGCCAGCAGCCAAGGGACAGGGGAAACAGATACGCAGTATTTT. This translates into CASSQGTGETDTQYF.

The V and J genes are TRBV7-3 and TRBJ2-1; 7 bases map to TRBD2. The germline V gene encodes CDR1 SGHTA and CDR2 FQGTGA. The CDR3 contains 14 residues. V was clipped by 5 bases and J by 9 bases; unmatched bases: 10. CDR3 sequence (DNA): TGTGCCAGCAGCCCCTTCGGGGGGAACGGTGAGCAGTTCTTC. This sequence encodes CASSPFGGNGEQFF.

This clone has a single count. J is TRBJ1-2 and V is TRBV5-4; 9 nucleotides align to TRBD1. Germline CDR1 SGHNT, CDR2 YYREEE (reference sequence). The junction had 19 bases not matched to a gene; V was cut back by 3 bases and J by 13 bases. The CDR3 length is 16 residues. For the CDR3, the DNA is TGTGCCAGCAGCTCGACGCTAATTATGACCGGGACAGGGTTCACCTTC. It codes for CASSSTLIMTGTGFTF. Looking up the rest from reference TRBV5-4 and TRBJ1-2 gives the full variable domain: ETGVTQSPTHLIKTRGQQVTLRCSSQSGHNTVSWYQQALGQGPQFIFQYYREEENGRGNFPPRFSGLQFPNYSSELNVNALELDDSALYLCASSSTLIMTGTGFTFGSGTRLTVV.

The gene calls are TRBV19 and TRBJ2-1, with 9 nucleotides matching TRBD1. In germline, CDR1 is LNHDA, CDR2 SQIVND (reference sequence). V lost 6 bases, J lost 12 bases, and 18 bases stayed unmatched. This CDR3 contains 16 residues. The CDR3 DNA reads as TGTGCCAGTAGCCTCCTAGGGGACAGGGTGCCGGAGGGGCAGTTCTTC. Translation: CASSLLGDRVPEGQFF. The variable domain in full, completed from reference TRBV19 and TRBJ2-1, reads DGGITQSPKYLFRKEGQNVTLSCEQNLNHDAMYWYRQDPGQGLRLIYYSQIVNDFQKGDIAEGYSVSREKKESFPLTVTSAQKNPTAFYLCASSLLGDRVPEGQFFGPGTRLTVL.

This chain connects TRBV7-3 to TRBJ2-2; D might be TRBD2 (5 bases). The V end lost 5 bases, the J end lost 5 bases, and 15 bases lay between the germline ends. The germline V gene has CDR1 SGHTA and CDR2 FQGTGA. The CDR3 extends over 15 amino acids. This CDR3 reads CASSPGLLRTGELFF. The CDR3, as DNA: TGTGCCAGCAGCCCCGGACTTCTCAGGACCGGGGAGCTGTTTTTT. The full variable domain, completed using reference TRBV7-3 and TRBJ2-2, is GAGVSQTPSNKVTEKGKYVELRCDPISGHTALYWYRQSLGQGPEFLIYFQGTGAADDSGLPNDRFFAVRPEGSVSTLKIQRTERGDSAVYLCASSPGLLRTGELFFGEGSRLTVL.

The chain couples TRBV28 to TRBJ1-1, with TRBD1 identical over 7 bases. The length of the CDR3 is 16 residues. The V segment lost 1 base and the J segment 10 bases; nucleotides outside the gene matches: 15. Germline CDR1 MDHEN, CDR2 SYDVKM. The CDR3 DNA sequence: TGTGCCAGCAGTTTATTTCCCCAACAGGGGAGTAGGGTAGCTTTCTTT. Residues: CASSLFPQQGSRVAFF.